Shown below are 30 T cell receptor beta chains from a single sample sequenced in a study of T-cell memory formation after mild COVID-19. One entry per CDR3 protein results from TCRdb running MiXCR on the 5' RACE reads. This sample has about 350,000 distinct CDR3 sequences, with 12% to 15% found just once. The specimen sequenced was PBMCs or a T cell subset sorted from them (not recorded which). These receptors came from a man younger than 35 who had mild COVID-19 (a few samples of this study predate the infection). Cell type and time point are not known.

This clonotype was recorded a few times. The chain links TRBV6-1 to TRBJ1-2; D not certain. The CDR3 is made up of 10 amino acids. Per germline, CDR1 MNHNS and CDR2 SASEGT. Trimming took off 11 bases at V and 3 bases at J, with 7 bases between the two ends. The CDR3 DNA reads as TGTGCCCTGGGCGACTATGGCTACACCTTC. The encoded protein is CALGDYGYTF.

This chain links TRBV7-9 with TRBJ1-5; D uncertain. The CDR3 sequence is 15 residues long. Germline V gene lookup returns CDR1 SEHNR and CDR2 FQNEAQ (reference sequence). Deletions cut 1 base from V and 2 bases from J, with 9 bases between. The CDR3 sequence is CASSLVGSGNQPQHF. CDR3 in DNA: TGTGCCAGCAGCTTAGTAGGATCGGGCAATCAGCCCCAGCATTTT.

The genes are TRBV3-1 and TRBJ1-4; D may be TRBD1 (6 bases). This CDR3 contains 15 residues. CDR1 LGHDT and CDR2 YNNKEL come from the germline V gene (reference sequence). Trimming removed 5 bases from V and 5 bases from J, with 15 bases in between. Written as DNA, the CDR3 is TGTGCCAGCAGCTCAACAGGGCGACTGAATGAAAAACTGTTTTTT. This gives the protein CASSSTGRLNEKLFF.

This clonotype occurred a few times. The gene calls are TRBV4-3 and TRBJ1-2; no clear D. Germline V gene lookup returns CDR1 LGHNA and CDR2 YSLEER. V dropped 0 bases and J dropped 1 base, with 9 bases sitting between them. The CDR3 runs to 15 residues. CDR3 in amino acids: CASSQEWNFNYGYTF. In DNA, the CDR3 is TGCGCCAGCAGCCAAGAGTGGAATTTTAACTATGGCTACACCTTC.

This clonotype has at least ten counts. CDR3 region: CATGDRTDTQYF. The CDR3 region has the DNA TGTGCCACAGGGGACCGCACAGATACGCAGTATTTT. V gene TRBV24-1 combines with J gene TRBJ2-3, with D possibly being TRBD1 or TRBD2 (5 bases each). CDR3 length: 12 amino acids. Trimming cost V 10 bases and J 1 base, with 8 bases left between them. Per the germline V gene, CDR1 is KGHDR and CDR2 is SFDVKD.

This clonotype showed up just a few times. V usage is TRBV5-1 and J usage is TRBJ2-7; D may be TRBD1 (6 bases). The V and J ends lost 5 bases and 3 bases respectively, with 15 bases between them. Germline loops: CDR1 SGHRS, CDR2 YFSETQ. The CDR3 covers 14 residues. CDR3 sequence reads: CASSLTGDVYEQYV. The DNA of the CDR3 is TGCGCCAGCAGTCTGACAGGCGACGTCTACGAGCAGTACGTC.

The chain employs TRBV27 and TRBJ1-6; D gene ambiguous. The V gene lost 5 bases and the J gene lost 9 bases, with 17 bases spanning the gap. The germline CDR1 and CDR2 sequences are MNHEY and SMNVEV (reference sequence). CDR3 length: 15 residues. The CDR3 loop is CASSREGDNGSPLHF. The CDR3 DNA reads TGTGCCAGCAGTAGGGAGGGCGACAATGGTTCACCCCTCCACTTT.

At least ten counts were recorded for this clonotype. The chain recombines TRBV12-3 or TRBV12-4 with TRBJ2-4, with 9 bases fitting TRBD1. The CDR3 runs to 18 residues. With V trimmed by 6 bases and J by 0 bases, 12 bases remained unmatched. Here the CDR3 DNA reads TGTGCCAGCAGCACCGGGACAGGGAGAAGGTTAGCCAAAAACATTCAGTACTTC. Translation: CASSTGTGRRLAKNIQYF.

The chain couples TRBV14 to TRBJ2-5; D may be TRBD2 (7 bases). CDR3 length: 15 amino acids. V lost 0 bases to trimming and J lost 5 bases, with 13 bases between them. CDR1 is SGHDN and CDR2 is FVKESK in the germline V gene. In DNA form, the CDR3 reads TGTGCCAGCAGCCAAGAGAGGGGGGGTGCGGAGACCCAGTACTTC. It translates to CASSQERGGAETQYF.

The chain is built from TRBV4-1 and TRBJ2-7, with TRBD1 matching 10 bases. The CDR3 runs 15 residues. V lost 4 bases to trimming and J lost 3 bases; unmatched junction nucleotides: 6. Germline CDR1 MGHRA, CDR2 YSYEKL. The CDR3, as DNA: TGCGCCAGCAGCCTCACGACAGGGGGCTACTACGAGCAGTACGTC. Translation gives CASSLTTGGYYEQYV.

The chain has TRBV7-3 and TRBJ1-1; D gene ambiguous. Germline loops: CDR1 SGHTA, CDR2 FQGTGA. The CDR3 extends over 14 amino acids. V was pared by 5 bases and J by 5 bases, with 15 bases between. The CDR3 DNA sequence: TGTGCCAGCAGCCCTTCTGGGTTGGGAACTGAAGCTTTCTTT. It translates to CASSPSGLGTEAFF.

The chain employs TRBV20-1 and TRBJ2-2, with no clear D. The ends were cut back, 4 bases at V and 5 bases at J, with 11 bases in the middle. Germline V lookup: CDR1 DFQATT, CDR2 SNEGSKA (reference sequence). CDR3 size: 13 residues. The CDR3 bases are TGCAGTGCTAAGGGAATGGGAACCGGGGAGCTGTTTTTT. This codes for CSAKGMGTGELFF.

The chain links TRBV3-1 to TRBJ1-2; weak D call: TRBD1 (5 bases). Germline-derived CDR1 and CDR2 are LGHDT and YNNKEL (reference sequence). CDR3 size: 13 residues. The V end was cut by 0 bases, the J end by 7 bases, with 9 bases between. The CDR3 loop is CASSQDRGSGYTF. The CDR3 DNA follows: TGTGCCAGCAGCCAAGATCGGGGCTCTGGCTACACCTTC. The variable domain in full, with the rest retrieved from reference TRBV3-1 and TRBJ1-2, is DTAVSQTPKYLVTQMGNDKSIKCEQNLGHDTMYWYKQDSKKFLKIMFSYNNKELIINETVPNRFSPKSPDKAHLNLHINSLELGDSAVYFCASSQDRGSGYTFGSGTRLTVV.

CDR3 in DNA: TGTGCCACCAGCGGAGGACTAGCCCCGAGCAATGAGCAGTTCTTC. Residues: CATSGGLAPSNEQFF. The chain carries TRBV15 and TRBJ2-1; 8 bases are shared with TRBD2. J lost 6 bases, V lost 5 bases, and 9 bases had no gene match. This CDR3 has 15 amino acids. Germline V lookup: CDR1 LNHNV, CDR2 YYDKDF (reference sequence).

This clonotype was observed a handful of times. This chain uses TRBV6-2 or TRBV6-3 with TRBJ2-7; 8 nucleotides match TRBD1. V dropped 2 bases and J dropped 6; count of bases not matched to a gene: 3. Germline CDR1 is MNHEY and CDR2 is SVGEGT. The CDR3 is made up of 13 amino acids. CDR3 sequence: CASSYLGTGEQYV. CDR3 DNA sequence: TGTGCCAGCAGTTACCTCGGGACAGGCGAGCAGTACGTC.

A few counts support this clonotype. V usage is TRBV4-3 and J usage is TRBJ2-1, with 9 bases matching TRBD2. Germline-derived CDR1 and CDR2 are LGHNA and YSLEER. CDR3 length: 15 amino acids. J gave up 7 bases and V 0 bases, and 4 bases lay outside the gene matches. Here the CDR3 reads CASSQESGGTNEQFF. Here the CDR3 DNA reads TGCGCCAGCAGCCAAGAGAGCGGGGGGACAAATGAGCAGTTCTTC.

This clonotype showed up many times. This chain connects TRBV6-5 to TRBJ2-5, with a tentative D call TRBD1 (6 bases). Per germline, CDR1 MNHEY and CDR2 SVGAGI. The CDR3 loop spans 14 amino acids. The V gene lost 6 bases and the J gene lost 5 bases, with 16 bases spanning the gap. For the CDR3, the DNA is TGTGCCAGCAGCGACAGGTCTCGGAGTGAGACCCAGTACTTC. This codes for CASSDRSRSETQYF.

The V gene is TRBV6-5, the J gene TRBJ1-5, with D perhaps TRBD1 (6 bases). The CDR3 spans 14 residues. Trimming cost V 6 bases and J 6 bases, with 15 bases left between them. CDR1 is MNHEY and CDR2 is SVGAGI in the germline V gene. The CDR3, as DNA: TGTGCCAGCAGACAAACAGGGTTCGGTCAGCCCCAGCATTTT. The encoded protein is CASRQTGFGQPQHF.

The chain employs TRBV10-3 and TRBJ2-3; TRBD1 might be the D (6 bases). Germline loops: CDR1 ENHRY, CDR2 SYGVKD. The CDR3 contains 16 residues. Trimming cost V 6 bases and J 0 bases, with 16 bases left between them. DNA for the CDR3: TGTGCCATCAGGGGAACAGGGAGAGCGAGCACAGATACGCAGTATTTT. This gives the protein CAIRGTGRASTDTQYF.

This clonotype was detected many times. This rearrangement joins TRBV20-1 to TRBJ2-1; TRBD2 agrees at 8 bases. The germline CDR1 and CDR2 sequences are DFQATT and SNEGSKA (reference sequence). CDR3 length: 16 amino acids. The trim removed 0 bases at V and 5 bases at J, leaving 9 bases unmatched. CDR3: CSARDPRLATDNEQFF. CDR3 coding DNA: TGCAGTGCTAGAGATCCCCGACTAGCGACCGACAATGAGCAGTTCTTC.

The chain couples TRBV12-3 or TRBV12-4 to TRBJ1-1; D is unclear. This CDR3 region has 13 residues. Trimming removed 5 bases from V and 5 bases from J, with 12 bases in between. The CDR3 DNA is TGTGCCAGCAGTCCGCTTACCGGAACTGAAGCTTTCTTT. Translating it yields CASSPLTGTEAFF.

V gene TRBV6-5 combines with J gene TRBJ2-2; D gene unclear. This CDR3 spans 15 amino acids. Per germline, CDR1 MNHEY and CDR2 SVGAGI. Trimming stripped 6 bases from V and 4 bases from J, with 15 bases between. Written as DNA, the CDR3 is TGTGCCAGCAGCTCCATACGGTGGATCACCGGGGAGCTGTTTTTT. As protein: CASSSIRWITGELFF.

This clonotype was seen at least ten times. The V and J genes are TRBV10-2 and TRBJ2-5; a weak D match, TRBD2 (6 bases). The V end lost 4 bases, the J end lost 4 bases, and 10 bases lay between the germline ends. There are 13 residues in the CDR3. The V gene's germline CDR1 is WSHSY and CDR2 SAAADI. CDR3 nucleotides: TGCGCCAGCAGTGGGGACTCGCGAGAGACCCAGTACTTC. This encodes CASSGDSRETQYF.

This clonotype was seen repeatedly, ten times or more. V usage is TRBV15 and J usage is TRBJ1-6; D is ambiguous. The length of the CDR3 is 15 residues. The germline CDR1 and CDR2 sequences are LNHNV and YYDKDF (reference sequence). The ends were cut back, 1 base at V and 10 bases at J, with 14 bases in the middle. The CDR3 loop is CATSRVRGMGSPLHF. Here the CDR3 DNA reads TGTGCCACCAGCAGAGTACGGGGAATGGGCTCACCCCTCCACTTT.

This CDR3 reads CASSLTRAGGYTF. The CDR3 nucleotides are TGTGCCAGCAGCTTGACGAGGGCCGGGGGCTACACCTTC. The chain has TRBV5-6 and TRBJ1-2; D remains unclear. The CDR3 consists of 13 residues. Germline loops: CDR1 SGHDT, CDR2 YYEEEE. Trimming removed 1 base from V and 8 bases from J, with 12 bases in between.

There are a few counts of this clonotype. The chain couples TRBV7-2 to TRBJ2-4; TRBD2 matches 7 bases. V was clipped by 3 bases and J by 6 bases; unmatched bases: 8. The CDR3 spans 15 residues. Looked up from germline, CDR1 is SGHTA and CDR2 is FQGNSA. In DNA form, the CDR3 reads TGTGCCAGCAGCTTGGGGATTACGGGGGGAAACATTCAGTACTTC. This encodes CASSLGITGGNIQYF.

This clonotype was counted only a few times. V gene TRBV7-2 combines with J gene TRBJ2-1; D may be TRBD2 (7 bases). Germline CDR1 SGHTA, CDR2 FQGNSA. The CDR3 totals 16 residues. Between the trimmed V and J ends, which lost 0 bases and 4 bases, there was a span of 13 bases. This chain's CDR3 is CASSLAGAGAYNEQFF. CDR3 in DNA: TGTGCCAGCAGCTTAGCCGGGGCGGGGGCGTACAATGAGCAGTTCTTC.

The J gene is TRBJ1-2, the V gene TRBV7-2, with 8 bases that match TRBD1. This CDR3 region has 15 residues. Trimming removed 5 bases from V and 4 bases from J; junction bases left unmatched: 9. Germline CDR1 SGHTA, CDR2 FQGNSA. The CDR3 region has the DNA TGTGCCAGCAGCGCGCGTGAACAGGGGGGCTATGGCTACACCTTC. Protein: CASSAREQGGYGYTF. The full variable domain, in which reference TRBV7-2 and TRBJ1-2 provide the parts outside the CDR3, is GAGVSQSPSNKVTEKGKDVELRCDPISGHTALYWYRQSLGQGLEFLIYFQGNSAPDKSGLPSDRFSAERTGGSVSTLTIQRTQQEDSAVYLCASSAREQGGYGYTFGSGTRLTVV.

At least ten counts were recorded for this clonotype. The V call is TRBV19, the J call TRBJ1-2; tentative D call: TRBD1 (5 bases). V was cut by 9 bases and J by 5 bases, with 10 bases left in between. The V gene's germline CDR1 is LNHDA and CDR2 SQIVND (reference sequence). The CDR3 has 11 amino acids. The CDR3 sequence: CASSSGYGYTF. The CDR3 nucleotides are TGTGCCAGCAGCTCAGGGTATGGCTACACCTTC.

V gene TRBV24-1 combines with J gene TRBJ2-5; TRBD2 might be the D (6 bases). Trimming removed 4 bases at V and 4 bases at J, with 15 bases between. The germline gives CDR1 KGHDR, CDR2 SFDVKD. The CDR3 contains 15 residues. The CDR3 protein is CATSDPRQGGETQYF. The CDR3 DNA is TGTGCCACCAGTGACCCCCGGCAGGGAGGAGAGACCCAGTACTTC.